The clone carrying this TCR beta chain was recorded only once. The germline gives CDR1 MGHRA, CDR2 YSYEKL. The germline V and J ends were trimmed by 3 bases and 7 bases, with 10 bases remaining between them. The CDR3 is 13 residues long. The data were produced by immunoSEQ multiplex PCR, yet TCRdb's version contains in-frame clones alone and is incomplete. This repertoire shows roughly 34,000 clones, roughly 89% found once; its top ten account for 35% to 45%. The data were taken from a study of OX40 agonist ivuxolimab in advanced cancers. Looking at the study overall: Every 2 weeks, patients received ivuxolimab intravenously, dosed at 0.01 to 10 mg/kg.

This TCR came from an adult with an advanced solid tumor such as melanoma, head and neck, liver or kidney cancer. Here the sequenced sample was CD4+ or CD8+ T cells sorted from blood, taken in a trial of the OX40 agonist ivuxolimab. The V gene is TRBV4-1, the J gene TRBJ2-1; D is undetermined. The CDR3 sequence is CASSQPLGNEQFF. The CDR3 region has the DNA TGCGCCAGCAGCCAGCCGCTTGGGAATGAGCAGTTCTTC.